The TCR beta chain under discussion was sequenced for a study of technical replicates of blood from a few donors. The V segment lost 2 bases and the J segment 6 bases; nucleotides outside the gene matches: 3. The CDR3 is 14 residues long. Germline CDR1 reads MNHNY; CDR2 reads SVGAGI (reference sequence). The table came from immunoSEQ multiplex PCR; TCRdb's copy has only in-frame clones and leaves some out. The sample holds tens of thousands of clones, around 89% seen once. The receptor's source is a human donor in good health. Some clones in this sample may be carry-over from other donors' samples. The rearrangement joins TRBV6-6 to TRBJ2-1, with 8 bases identical to TRBD1. Sequenced material: PBMCs. The CDR3 DNA is TGTGCCAGCAGTTACAGGCAGGGGGCCAATGAGCAGTTCTTC. This codes for CASSYRQGANEQFF.